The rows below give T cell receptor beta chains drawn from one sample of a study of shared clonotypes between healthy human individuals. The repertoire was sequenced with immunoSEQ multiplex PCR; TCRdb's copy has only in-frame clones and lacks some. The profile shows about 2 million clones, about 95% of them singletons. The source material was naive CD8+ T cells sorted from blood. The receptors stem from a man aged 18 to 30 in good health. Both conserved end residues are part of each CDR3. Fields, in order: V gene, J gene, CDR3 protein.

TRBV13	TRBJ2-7	CASSSLGEAGPYEQYF
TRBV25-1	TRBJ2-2	CASRGGTGELFF
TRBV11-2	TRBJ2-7	CASTFGQGNHEQYF
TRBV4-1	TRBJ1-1	CASSQGTGGHTEAFF
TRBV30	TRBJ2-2	CAWSVMGGGELFF
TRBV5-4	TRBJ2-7	CASSPGVGNLYEQYF
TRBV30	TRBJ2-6	CAWSVTGSGANVLTF
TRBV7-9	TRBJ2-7	CASSLSLRSEQYF
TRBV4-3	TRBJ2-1	CASSQDLSSGNNEQFF
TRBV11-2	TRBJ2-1	CASSQSPTAYNEQFF
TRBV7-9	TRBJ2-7	CASSPGGSYEQYF
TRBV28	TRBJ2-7	CASSPGPTLSYEQYF
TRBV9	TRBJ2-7	CASSVEGAALNEQYF
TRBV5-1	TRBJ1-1	CASSGGPGPNTEAFF
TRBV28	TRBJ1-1	CASALGGEQGWFAEAFF
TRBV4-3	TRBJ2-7	CASSQEGLGSSYEQYF
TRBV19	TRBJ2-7	CASSITSGSYEQYF